The 4 T cell receptor beta chains reported below all come from one sample, sequenced in a study of blood T cell repertoires in COVID-19. Sequenced by immunoSEQ multiplex PCR; TCRdb stores in-frame clones only, minus some. The sample carries 210,000 or so clones, about nine tenths recorded once. Sample: peripheral blood. The receptors originated from a man aged 50-59 years with acute or convalescent COVID-19.

J is TRBJ2-1 and V is TRBV7-9; 7 bases fit TRBD1. The CDR3 totals 15 residues. Germline V gives CDR1 SEHNR, CDR2 FQNEAQ (reference sequence). Unmatched junction bases numbered 7, after V lost 4 bases and J lost 4 bases. The CDR3 region has the DNA TGTGCCAGCAGCTCCTACAGGGGTATATACAATGAGCAGTTCTTC. Translating gives CASSSYRGIYNEQFF.

This sequence joins TRBV5-8 and TRBJ2-2, with a weak D call TRBD2 (6 bases). The CDR3 runs 16 residues. The germline V gene has CDR1 SGHTS and CDR2 YDEGEE. Trimming removed 3 bases from V and 7 bases from J, with 19 bases in between. This CDR3 is CASSSGGPGWSGELFF. CDR3 nucleotides: TGTGCCAGCAGCTCCGGGGGACCAGGTTGGAGCGGGGAGCTGTTTTTT.

This clone was seen only a few times. The rearrangement uses TRBV19 and TRBJ1-5; the match to TRBD1 covers 9 bases. Trimming at V came to 1 base and at J to 3 bases, leaving 1 base not matched to a gene. Germline loops: CDR1 LNHDA, CDR2 SQIVND (reference sequence). This CDR3 is built from 15 residues. The CDR3 region is CASSIGQGVNQPQHF. The CDR3 nucleotides are TGTGCCAGTAGTATAGGACAGGGGGTCAATCAGCCCCAGCATTTT.

The V gene is TRBV10-2, the J gene TRBJ2-6; D unresolved. The V gene lost 3 bases and the J gene lost 1 base, with 10 bases spanning the gap. The CDR3 runs 16 residues. The germline V gene has CDR1 WSHSY and CDR2 SAAADI. The CDR3 is CASSDHTPSGANVLTF. The CDR3 DNA reads as TGCGCCAGCAGTGACCATACTCCTTCTGGGGCCAACGTCCTGACTTTC.